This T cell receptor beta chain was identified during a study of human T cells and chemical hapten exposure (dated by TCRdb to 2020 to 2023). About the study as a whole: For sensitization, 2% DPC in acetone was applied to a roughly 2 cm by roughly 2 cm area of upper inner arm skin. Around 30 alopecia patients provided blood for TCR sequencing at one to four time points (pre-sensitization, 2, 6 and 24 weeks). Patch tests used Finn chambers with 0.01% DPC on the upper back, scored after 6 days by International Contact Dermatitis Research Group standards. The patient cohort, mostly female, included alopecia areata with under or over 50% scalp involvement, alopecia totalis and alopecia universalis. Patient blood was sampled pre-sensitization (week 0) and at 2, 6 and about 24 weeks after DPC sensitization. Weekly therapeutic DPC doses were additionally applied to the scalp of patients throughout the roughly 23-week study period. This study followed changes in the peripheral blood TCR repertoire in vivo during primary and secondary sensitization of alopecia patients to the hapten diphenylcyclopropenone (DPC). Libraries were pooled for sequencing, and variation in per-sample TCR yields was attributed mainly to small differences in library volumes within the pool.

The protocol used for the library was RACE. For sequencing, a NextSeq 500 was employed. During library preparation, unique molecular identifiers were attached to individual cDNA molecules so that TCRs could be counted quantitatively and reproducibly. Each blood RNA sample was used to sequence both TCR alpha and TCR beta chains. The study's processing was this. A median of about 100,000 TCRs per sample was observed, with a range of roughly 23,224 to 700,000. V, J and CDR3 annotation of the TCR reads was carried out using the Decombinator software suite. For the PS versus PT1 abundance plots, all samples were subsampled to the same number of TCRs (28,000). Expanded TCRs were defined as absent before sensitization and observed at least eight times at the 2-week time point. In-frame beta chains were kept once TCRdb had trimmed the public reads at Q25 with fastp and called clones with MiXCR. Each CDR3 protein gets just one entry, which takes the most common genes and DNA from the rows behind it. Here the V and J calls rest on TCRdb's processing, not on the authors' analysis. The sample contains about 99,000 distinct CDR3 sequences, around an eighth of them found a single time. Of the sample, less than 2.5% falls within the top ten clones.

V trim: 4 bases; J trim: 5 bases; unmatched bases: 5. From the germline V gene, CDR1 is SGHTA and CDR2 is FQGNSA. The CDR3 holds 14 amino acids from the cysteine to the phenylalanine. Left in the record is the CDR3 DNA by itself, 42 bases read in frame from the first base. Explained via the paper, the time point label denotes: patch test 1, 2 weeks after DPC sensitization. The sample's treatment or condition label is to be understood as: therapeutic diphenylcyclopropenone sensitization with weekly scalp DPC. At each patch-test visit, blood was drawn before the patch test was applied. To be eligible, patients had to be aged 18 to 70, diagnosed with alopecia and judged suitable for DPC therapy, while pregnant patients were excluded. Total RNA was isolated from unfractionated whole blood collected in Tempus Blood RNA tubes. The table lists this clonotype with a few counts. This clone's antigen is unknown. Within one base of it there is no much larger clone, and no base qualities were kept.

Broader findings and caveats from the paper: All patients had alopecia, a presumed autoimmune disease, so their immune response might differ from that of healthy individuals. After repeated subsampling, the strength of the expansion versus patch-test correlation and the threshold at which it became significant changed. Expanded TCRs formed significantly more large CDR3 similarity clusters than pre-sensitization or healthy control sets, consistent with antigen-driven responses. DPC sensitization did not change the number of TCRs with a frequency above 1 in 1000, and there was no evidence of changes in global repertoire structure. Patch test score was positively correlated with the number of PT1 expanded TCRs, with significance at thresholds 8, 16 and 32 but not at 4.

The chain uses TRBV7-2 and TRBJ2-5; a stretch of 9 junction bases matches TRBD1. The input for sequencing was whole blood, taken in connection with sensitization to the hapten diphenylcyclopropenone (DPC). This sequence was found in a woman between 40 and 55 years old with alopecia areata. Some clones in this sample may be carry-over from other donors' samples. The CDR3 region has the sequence CASSSGTGSETQYF. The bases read TGTGCCAGCAGCTCCGGGACAGGGAGCGAGACCCAGTACTTC.